This T cell receptor (beta chain) is drawn from a study of T cells after yellow fever vaccination. As for the study in general: It was SMART-Seq v4 Ultra Low Input that prepared the fractions with low cell numbers.

A universal primer site and UMIs were added as TCR cDNA was made by 5'RACE template switching. One entry per CDR3 protein results from TCRdb running MiXCR on the 5' RACE reads. The sample records around 610,000 distinct CDR3 sequences, roughly 12% being singletons. This clonotype occurred a few times. Its antigen remains unknown. The germline gene is not matched at one end of the junction; a read error may be the cause. The CDR3 has 14 amino acids. General study results and limits: Post-booster repertoires again held most primary-vaccination clones (roughly 95% CD4, roughly 88% CD8). A small proportion of clonotypes was detected in both the CD4 and CD8 compartments.

This TCR derives from a young man who received the YFV17D yellow fever vaccine. The gene calls are TRBV12-3 or TRBV12-4 and TRBJ2-7, with D maybe TRBD2 (5 bases). The sequenced sample was PBMCs, obtained on the day of the yellow fever booster vaccination. The CDR3 is CASSLGARSSEQYF. The CDR3 DNA sequence: TGTGCCAGCAGTTTGGGAGCCCGCTCCTCCGAGCAGTACTTC.